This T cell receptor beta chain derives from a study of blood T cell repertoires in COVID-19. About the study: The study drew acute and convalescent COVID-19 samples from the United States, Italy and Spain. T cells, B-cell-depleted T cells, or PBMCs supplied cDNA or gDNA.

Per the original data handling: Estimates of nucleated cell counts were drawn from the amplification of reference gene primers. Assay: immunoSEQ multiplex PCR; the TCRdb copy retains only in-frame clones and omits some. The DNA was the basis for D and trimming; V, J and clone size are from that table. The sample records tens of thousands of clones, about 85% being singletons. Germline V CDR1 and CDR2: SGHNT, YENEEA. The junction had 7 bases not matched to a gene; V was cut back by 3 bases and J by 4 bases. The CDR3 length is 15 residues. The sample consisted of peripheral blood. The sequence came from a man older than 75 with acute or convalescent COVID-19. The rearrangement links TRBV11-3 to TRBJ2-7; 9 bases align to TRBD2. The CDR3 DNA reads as TGTGCCAGCAGCTTCGAAGGTAGCGGGAGTTACGAGCAGTACTTC. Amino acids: CASSFEGSGSYEQYF.